The 4 T cell receptor beta chains given below trace back to one sample, sequenced in a study of regulatory T cells in long-lasting Graves disease. Time point given: newly diagnosed GD, antithyroid drugs for less than 3 months. RNA extracted from PBMCs served as the sequencing template. Construction of the TCR beta libraries employed iRepertoire HTBI primers in conjunction with Arm-PCR of CDR3 regions. Using its own MiXCR run on the multiplex PCR reads, TCRdb lists one record per CDR3 protein. The table shows approximately 350,000 distinct CDR3 sequences, with approximately 15% occurring only once. This sample was shared with a second study, whose subject was T cells in Graves' hyperthyroidism and ophthalmopathy.

The material was peripheral blood mononuclear cells (PBMCs), obtained at new diagnosis, from a patient treated with antithyroid drugs. The receptors stem from a man aged 35-49 years with Graves disease.

This clonotype was detected many times. The J gene is TRBJ2-2, the V gene TRBV19; 7 positions match TRBD1. Per germline, CDR1 LNHDA and CDR2 SQIVND (reference sequence). This CDR3 is built from 15 residues. J gave up 0 bases and V 8 bases, and 6 bases lay outside the gene matches. Here the CDR3 DNA reads TGTGCCAGTGCGGACAGGCGCACGAACACCGGGGAGCTGTTTTTT. It translates to CASADRRTNTGELFF.

The sample holds many counts of this clonotype. The gene calls are TRBV12-3 or TRBV12-4 and TRBJ2-2; D may be TRBD2 (5 bases). The CDR3 spans 12 residues. Trimming removed 6 bases at V and 5 bases at J, with 7 bases between. Here the CDR3 reads CASRDFTGELFF. Written as DNA, the CDR3 is TGTGCCAGCAGGGACTTTACCGGGGAGCTGTTTTTT.

The V call is TRBV7-8, the J call TRBJ1-4, with a possible D match to TRBD1 (6 bases). The CDR3 has 14 amino acids. V was clipped by 5 bases and J by 10 bases, with 17 bases between them. Germline-derived CDR1 and CDR2 are SGHVS and FQNEAQ. CDR3 sequence: CASSVNRVAVKLFF. CDR3 DNA sequence: TGTGCCAGCAGCGTTAACAGGGTTGCTGTAAAACTGTTTTTT.

The chain joins TRBV4-2 to TRBJ1-6; D not certain. The CDR3 has 17 residues. Germline V gene lookup returns CDR1 LGHNA and CDR2 YNFKEQ. The V end lost 2 bases, the J end lost 8 bases, and 19 bases lay between the germline ends. In DNA, the CDR3 is TGTGCCAGCAGCCAATCAGCGGTATGGGGAGGTGATTCACCCCTCCACTTT. Translating it yields CASSQSAVWGGDSPLHF.